Sequencing of this T cell receptor beta chain was carried out in a study of blood T cell repertoires in COVID-19. Study-level information: T cells, B-cell-depleted T cells, or PBMCs provided the cDNA or gDNA that served as material.

Germline CDR1 is LNHDA and CDR2 is SQIVND (reference sequence). V was shortened by 5 bases and J by 0 bases, with 14 bases between the two germline ends. The CDR3 covers 16 residues. Authors' data handling: Estimation of nucleated cell counts was performed using reference gene primer amplification. The assay was immunoSEQ multiplex PCR, and TCRdb's table has in-frame clones only and misses some. The V and J calls and the clone size are those of that table, but D and trimming were determined from the DNA. The sample includes around 170,000 clones, about 85% of them seen just once. The sequenced material came from peripheral blood. The clonotype originates from a woman aged 25 to 39 with active or convalescent COVID-19. V gene TRBV19 combines with J gene TRBJ1-3; D is uncertain. The CDR3 sequence is CASSSLGGGSGNTIYF. CDR3 DNA sequence: TGTGCCAGTAGTTCCCTGGGAGGCGGCTCTGGAAACACCATATATTTT.